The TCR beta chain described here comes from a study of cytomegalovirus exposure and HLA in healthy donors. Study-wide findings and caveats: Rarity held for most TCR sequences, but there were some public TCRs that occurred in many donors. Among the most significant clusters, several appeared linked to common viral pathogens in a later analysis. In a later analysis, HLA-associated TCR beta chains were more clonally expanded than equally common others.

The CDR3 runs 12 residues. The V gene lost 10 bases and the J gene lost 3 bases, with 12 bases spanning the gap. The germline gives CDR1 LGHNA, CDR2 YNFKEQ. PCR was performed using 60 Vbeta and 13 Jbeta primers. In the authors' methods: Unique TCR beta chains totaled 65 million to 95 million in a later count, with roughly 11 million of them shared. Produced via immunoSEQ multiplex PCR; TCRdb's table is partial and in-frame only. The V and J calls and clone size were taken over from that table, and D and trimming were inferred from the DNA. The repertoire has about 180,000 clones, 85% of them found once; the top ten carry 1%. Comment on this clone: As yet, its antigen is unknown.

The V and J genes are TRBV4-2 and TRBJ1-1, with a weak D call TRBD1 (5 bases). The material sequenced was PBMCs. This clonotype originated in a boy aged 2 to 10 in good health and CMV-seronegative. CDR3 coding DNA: TGTGCCACGGGGGATAGAGACACTGAAGCTTTCTTT. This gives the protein CATGDRDTEAFF.